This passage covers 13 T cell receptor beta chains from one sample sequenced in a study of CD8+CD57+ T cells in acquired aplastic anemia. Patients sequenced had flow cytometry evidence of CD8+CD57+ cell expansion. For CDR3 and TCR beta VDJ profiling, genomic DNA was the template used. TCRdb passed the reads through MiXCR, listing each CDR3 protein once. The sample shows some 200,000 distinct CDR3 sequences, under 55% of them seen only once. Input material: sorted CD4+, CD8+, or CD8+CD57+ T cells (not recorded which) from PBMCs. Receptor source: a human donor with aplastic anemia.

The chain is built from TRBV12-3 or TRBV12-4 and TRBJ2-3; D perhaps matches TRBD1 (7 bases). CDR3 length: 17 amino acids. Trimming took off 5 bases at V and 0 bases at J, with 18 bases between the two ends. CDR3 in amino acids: CASSRWAGQSSTDTQYF. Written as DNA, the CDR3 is TGTGCCAGCAGTCGATGGGCGGGACAGTCTAGCACAGATACGCAGTATTTT.

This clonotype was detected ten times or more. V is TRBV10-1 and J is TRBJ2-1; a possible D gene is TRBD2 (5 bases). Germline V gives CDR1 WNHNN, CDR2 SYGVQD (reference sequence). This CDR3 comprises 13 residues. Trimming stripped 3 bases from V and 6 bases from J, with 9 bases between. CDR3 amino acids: CASSDSGTNEQFF. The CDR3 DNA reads TGCGCCAGCAGTGATTCGGGAACCAATGAGCAGTTCTTC.

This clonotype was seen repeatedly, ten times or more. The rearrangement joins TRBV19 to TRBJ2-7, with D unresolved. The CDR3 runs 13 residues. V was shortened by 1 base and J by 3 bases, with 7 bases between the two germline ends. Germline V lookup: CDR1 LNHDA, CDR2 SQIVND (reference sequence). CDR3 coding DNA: TGTGCCAGTAGTATAGTTTACGGCTACGAGCAGTACTTC. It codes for CASSIVYGYEQYF. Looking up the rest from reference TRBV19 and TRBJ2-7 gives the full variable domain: DGGITQSPKYLFRKEGQNVTLSCEQNLNHDAMYWYRQDPGQGLRLIYYSQIVNDFQKGDIAEGYSVSREKKESFPLTVTSAQKNPTAFYLCASSIVYGYEQYFGPGTRLTVT.

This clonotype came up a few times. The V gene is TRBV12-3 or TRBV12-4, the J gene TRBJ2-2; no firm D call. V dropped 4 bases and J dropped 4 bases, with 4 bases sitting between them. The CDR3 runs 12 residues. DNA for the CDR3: TGTGCCAGCAGTTCCCTCACCGGGGAGCTGTTTTTT. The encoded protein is CASSSLTGELFF.

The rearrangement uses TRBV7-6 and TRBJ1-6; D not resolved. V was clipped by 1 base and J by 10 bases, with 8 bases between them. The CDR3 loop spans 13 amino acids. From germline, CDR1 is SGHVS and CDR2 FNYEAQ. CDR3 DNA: TGTGCCAGCAGCTTAGGCGCGGGATCACCCCTCCACTTT. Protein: CASSLGAGSPLHF.

The CDR3 sequence is CATSDPGARGYNEQFF. CDR3 sequence (DNA): TGTGCCACCAGTGATCCAGGGGCCAGGGGATACAATGAGCAGTTCTTC. The chain is built from TRBV24-1 and TRBJ2-1; the D gene is possibly TRBD1 (6 bases). Per the germline V gene, CDR1 is KGHDR and CDR2 is SFDVKD. CDR3 length equals 16 residues. V dropped 3 bases and J dropped 4 bases, with 15 bases sitting between them.

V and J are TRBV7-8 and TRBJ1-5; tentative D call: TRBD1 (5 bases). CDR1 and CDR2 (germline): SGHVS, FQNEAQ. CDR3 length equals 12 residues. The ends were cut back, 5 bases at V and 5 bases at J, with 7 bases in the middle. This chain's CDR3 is CASSTGDQPQHF. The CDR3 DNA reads TGTGCCAGCAGCACAGGCGATCAGCCCCAGCATTTT.

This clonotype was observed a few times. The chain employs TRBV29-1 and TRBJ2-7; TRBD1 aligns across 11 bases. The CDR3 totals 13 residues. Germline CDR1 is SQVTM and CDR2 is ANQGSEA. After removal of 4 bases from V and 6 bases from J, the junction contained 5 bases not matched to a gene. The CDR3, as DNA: TGCAGCGTTGGGACAGGGGGCCGTCGCGAGCAGTACTTC. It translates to CSVGTGGRREQYF.

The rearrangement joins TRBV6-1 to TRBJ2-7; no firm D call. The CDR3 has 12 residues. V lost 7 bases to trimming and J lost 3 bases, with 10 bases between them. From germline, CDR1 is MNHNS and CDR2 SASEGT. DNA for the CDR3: TGTGCCAGCACGTTAAAGATCTACGAGCAGTACTTC. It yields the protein CASTLKIYEQYF.

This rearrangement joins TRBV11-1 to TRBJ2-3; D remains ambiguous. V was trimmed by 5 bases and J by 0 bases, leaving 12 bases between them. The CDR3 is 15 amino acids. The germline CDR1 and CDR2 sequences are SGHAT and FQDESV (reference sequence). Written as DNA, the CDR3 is TGTGCCAGCAGCCCATACGGTACAAGCACAGATACGCAGTATTTT. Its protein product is CASSPYGTSTDTQYF.

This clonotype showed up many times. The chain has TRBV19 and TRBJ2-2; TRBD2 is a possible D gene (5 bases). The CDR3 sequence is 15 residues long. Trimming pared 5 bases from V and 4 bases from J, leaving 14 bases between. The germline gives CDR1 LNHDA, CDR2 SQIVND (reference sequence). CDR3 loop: CASSPLASSTGELFF. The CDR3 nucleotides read TGTGCCAGTAGTCCCCTAGCTTCCTCCACCGGGGAGCTGTTTTTT.

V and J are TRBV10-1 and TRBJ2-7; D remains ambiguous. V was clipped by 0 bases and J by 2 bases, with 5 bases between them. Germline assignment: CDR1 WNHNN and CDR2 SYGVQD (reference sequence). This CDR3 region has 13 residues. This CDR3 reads CASSESAAYEQYF. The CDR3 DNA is TGCGCCAGCAGTGAGTCGGCAGCCTACGAGCAGTACTTC.

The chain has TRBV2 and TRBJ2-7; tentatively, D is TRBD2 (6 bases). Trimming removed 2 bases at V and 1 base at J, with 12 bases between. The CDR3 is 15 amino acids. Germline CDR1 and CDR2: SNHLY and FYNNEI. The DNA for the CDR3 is TGTGCCAGCAGTGAAATGGTAGCGGCGTCCTACGAGCAGTACTTC. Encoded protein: CASSEMVAASYEQYF.